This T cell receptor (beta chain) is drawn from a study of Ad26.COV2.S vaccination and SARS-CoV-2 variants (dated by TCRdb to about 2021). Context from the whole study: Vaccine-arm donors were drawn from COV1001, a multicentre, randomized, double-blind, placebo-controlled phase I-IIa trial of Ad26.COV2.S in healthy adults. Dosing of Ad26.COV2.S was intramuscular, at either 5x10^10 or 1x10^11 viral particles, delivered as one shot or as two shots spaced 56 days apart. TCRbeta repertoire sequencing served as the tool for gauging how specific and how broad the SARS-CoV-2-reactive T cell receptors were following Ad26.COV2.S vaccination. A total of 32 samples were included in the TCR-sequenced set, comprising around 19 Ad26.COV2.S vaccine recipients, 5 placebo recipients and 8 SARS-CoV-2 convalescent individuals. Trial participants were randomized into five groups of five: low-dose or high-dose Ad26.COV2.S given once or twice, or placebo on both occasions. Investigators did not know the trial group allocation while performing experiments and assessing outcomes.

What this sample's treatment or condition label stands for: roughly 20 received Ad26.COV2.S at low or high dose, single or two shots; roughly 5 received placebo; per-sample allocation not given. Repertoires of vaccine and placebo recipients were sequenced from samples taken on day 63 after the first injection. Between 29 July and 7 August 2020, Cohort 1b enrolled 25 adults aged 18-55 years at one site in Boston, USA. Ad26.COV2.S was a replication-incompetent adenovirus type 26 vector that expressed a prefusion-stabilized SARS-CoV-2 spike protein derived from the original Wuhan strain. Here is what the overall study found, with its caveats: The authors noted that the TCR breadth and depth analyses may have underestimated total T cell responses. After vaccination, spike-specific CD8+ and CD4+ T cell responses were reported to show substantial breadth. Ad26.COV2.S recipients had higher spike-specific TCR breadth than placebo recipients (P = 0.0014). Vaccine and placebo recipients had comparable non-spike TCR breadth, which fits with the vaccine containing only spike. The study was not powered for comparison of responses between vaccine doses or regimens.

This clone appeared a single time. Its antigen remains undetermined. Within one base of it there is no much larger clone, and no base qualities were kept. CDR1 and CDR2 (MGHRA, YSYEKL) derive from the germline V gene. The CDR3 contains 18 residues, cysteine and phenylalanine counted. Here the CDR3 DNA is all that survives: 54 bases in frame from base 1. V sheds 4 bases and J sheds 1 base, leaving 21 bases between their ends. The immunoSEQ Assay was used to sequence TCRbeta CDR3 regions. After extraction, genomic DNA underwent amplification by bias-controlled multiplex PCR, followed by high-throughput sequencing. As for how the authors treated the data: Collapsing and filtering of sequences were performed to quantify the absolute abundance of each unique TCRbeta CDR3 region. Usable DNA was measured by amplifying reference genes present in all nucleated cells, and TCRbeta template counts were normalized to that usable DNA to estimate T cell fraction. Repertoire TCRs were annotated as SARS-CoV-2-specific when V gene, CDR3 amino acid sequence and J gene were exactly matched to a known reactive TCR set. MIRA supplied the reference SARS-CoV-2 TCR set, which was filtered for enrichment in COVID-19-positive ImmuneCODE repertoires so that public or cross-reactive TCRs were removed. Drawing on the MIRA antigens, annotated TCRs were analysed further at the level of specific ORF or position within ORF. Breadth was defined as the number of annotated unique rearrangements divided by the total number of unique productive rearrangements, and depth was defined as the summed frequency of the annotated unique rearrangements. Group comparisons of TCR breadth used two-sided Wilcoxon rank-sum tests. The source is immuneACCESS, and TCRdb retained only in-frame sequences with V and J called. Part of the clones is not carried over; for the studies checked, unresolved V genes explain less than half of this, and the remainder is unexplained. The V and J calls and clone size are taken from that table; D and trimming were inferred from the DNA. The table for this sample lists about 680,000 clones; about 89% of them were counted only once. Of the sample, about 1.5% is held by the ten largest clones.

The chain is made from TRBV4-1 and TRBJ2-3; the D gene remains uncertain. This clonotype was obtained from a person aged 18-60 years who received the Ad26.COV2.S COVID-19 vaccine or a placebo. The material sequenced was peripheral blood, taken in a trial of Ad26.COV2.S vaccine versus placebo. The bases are TGCGCCAGCAGCCTCCTTTCCGGAAGTAAAAGAGGCACAGATACGCAGTATTTT. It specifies CASSLLSGSKRGTDTQYF.